Below, 11 T cell receptor beta chains from the same sample are listed, as sequenced in a study of T-cell reconstitution after alpha-beta-depleted transplantation in children listed by TCRdb under 2016. Library generation was performed with PCR. These reads were obtained on an Illumina HiSeq 2500. TCR libraries were prepared with molecular barcoding, using unique molecular identifiers to normalize TCRbeta repertoire quantification. TCRdb handled the public reads itself, with Q25 trimming in fastp and clone calling in MiXCR, and kept productive beta chains. Rows with a matching CDR3 protein are joined into one entry that keeps the most common DNA and genes. The sample includes about 600,000 distinct CDR3 sequences, with about 10% observed a single time. Approximately 4.1% of the sample is in the top ten clones. Source: PBMCs from the stem cell graft donor, taken from the stem cell graft. The source is a human donor who donated a stem cell graft to a child with acute myeloid leukemia.

This clonotype was detected many times. The chain recombines TRBV3-1 with TRBJ2-7, with D tentatively TRBD2 (5 bases). Trimming shortened V by 0 bases and J by 13 bases, and 16 bases separated the two germline ends. Per germline, CDR1 LGHDT and CDR2 YNNKEL (reference sequence). This CDR3 spans 13 amino acids. CDR3 residues: CASSQDRSGGTYF. Written as DNA, the CDR3 is TGTGCCAGCAGCCAAGATCGAAGCGGAGGAACCTACTTC.

This clonotype appeared many times. The chain employs TRBV20-1 and TRBJ1-1; tentatively, D is TRBD1 (5 bases). Germline CDR1 is DFQATT and CDR2 is SNEGSKA (reference sequence). With 0 bases removed from V and 1 base from J, the gap between germline ends came to 12 bases. CDR3 size: 15 residues. In nucleotides, the CDR3 is TGCAGTGCTAGAGAAACCGGGACCACGAACACTGAAGCTTTCTTT. Translated: CSARETGTTNTEAFF.

There are many counts of this clonotype. The V gene is TRBV25-1, the J gene TRBJ2-1; TRBD2 matches 8 bases. V lost 4 bases to trimming and J lost 4 bases; unmatched junction nucleotides: 12. Germline V gene data show CDR1 as MGHDK and CDR2 as SYGVNS. The CDR3 sequence is 17 residues long. The CDR3 DNA reads TGTGCCAGCAGTGGGGCGGGGGGAGCGGGGCGGTACAATGAGCAGTTCTTC. Its translation: CASSGAGGAGRYNEQFF. Full variable domain (missing parts from reference TRBV25-1 and TRBJ2-1): EADIYQTPRYLVIGTGKKITLECSQTMGHDKMYWYQQDPGMELHLIHYSYGVNSTEKGDLSSESTVSRIRTEHFPLTLESARPSHTSQYLCASSGAGGAGRYNEQFFGPGTRLTVL.

The genes are TRBV12-3 or TRBV12-4 and TRBJ1-1; weak D call: TRBD1 (6 bases). The CDR3 sequence is 16 residues long. Deletions cut 6 bases from V and 11 bases from J, with 28 bases between. CDR3 amino acids: CASSKRSTERGRRAFF. CDR3 DNA sequence: TGTGCCAGCAGCAAGCGTTCAACCGAGCGGGGGCGTAGGGCTTTCTTT.

The V and J genes are TRBV18 and TRBJ1-1, with D unresolved. The germline CDR1 and CDR2 sequences are KGHSH and LQKENI. This CDR3 has 14 amino acids. The germline V and J ends were trimmed by 2 bases and 2 bases, with 9 bases remaining between them. This chain's CDR3 is CASSPSTINTEAFF. The CDR3 DNA reads TGTGCCAGCTCACCATCTACTATTAACACTGAAGCTTTCTTT.

The V gene is TRBV20-1, the J gene TRBJ2-2, with D uncertain. CDR3 length equals 14 residues. Trimming left V 1 base short and J 6 bases short, with 12 bases between. The germline V gene has CDR1 DFQATT and CDR2 SNEGSKA (reference sequence). CDR3 loop: CSARAQPVAGELFF. The CDR3 DNA reads as TGCAGTGCTAGAGCCCAGCCTGTGGCCGGGGAGCTGTTTTTT.

Only a few counts were recorded for this clonotype. The rearrangement joins TRBV7-3 to TRBJ2-2, with TRBD2 matching 9 bases. The germline V gene has CDR1 SGHTA and CDR2 FQGTGA. V lost 10 bases, J lost 5 bases, and 20 bases stayed unmatched. This CDR3 region has 18 residues. CDR3 sequence (DNA): TGTGCCACCCTCCGCGTTAGAGCGGGAGGTAGCGGGACCGGGGAGCTGTTTTTT. Residues: CATLRVRAGGSGTGELFF.

This clonotype was recorded a few times. J is TRBJ2-1 and V is TRBV29-1; D call uncertain. CDR1 SQVTM and CDR2 ANQGSEA come from the germline V gene. Trimming removed 5 bases at V and 9 bases at J, with 11 bases between. The CDR3 sequence is 11 residues long. The CDR3 coding sequence is TGCAGCGTTAGGGTGATCGGTGAGCAGTTCTTC. Its protein is CSVRVIGEQFF.

This clonotype has at least ten counts. The rearrangement links TRBV6-2 or TRBV6-3 to TRBJ2-3, with D perhaps given as TRBD1 or TRBD2 (5 bases each). The length of the CDR3 is 12 residues. Germline loops: CDR1 MNHEY, CDR2 SVGEGT. V lost 5 bases and J lost 8, with 11 bases in between. The CDR3, as DNA: TGTGCCAGCAGTCGACGGGACCCTACGCAGTATTTT. This encodes CASSRRDPTQYF.

The chain carries TRBV27 and TRBJ1-1; unclear D gene. Germline assignment: CDR1 MNHEY and CDR2 SMNVEV (reference sequence). The CDR3 covers 12 residues. V lost 2 bases and J 10 bases, leaving 11 bases between the germline ends. This CDR3 is CASSLGVRGAFF. CDR3 DNA: TGTGCCAGCAGTTTAGGCGTCCGGGGAGCTTTCTTT.

This clonotype was detected many times. V and J are TRBV12-3 or TRBV12-4 and TRBJ2-1; TRBD2 matches 7 bases. The length of the CDR3 is 13 residues. V shed 7 bases and J 9 bases; nucleotides not matched to a gene: 9. The CDR3 nucleotides are TGTGCCAGCACGACTAGCTTAGACGGTGAGCAGTTCTTC. This encodes CASTTSLDGEQFF.